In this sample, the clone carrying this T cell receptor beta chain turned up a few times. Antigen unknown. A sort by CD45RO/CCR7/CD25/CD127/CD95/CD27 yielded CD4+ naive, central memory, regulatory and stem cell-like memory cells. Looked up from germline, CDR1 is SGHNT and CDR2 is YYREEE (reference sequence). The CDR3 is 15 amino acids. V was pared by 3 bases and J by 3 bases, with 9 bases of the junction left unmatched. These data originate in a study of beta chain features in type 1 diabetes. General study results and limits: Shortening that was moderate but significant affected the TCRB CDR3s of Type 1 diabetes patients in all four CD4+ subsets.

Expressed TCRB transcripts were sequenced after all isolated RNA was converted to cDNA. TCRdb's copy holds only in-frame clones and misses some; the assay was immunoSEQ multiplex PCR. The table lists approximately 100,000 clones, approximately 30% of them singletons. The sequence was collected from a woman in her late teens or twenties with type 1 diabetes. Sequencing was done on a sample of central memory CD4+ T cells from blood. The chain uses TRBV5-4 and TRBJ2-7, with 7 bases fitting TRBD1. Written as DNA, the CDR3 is TGTGCCAGCAGCTCAAACCGGGACAGAGGCTACGAGCAGTACTTC. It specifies CASSSNRDRGYEQYF.